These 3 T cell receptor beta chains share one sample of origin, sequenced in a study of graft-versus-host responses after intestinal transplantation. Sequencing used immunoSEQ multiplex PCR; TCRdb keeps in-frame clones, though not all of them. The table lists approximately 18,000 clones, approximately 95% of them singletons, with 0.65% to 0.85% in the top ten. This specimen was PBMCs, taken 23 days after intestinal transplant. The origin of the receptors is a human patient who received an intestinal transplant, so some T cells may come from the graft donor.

The CDR3 region has the DNA TGTGCCAGCAGCTTGATTGCAGATACGCAGTATTTT. Translated, it gives CASSLIADTQYF. The chain uses TRBV5-8 and TRBJ2-3; D remains unclear. V lost 1 base and J lost 4, with 4 bases in between. CDR1 SGHTS and CDR2 YDEGEE come from the germline V gene. This CDR3 is 12 amino acids long.

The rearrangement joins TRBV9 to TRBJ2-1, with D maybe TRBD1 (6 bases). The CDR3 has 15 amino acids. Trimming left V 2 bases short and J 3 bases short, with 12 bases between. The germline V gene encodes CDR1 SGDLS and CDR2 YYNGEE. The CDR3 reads CASSVGRGNYNEQFF. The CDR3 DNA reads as TGTGCCAGCAGCGTGGGCAGGGGTAACTACAATGAGCAGTTCTTC.

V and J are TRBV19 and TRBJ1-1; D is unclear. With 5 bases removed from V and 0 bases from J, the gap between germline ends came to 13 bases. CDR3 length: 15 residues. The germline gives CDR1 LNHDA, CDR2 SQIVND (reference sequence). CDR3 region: CASSPLTPMNTEAFF. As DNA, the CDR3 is TGTGCCAGTAGTCCTCTGACACCCATGAACACTGAAGCTTTCTTT. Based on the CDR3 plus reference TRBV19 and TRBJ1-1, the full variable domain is DGGITQSPKYLFRKEGQNVTLSCEQNLNHDAMYWYRQDPGQGLRLIYYSQIVNDFQKGDIAEGYSVSREKKESFPLTVTSAQKNPTAFYLCASSPLTPMNTEAFFGQGTRLTVV.